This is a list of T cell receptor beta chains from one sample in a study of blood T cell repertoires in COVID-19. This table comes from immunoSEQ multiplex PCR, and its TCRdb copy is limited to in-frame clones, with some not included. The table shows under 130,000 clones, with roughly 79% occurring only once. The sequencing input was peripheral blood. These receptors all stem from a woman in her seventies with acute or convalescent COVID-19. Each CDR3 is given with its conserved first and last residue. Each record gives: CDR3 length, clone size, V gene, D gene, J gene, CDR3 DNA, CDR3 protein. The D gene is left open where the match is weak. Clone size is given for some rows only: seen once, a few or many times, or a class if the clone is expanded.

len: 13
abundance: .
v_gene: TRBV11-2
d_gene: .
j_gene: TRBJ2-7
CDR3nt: TGTGCCAGCAGCTTAGACTCGGTCGGCGAGCAGTACTTC
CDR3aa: CASSLDSVGEQYF

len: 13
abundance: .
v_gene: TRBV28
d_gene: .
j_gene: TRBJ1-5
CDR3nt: TGTGCCAGCAGCACAGGGTCCAATCAGCCCCAGCATTTT
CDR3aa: CASSTGSNQPQHF

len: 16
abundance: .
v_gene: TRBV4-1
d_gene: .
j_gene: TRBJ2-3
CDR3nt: TGCGCCAGCAGCCAAGATTCAATATTGACAGCCGATACGCAGTATTTT
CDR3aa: CASSQDSILTADTQYF

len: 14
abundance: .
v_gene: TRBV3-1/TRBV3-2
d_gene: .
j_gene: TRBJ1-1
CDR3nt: TGTGCCAGCAGCCAAGATACGAGAGGAGGGCAAGCTTTCTTT
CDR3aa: CASSQDTRGGQAFF

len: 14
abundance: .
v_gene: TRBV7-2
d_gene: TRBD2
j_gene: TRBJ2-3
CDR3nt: TGTGCCAGCAGCACACTAGCGGGAGCCGCTACGCAGTATTTT
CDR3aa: CASSTLAGAATQYF

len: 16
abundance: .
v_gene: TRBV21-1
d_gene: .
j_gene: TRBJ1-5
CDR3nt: TGTGCCAGCAGCAGACAGGGAAGATGTAGCAATCAGCCCCAGCATTTT
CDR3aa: CASSRQGRCSNQPQHF

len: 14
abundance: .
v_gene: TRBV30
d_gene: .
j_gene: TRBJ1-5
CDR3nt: TGTGCCTGGAGGGAGGCAGGGGGCAATCAGCCCCAGCATTTT
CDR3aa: CAWREAGGNQPQHF

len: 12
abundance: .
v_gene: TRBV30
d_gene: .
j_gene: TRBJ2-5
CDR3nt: TGTGCCTGGAGTGTTCGGGGGTTGACCCAGTACTTC
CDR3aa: CAWSVRGLTQYF

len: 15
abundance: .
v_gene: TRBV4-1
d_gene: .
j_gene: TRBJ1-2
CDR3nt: TGCGCCAGCAGCCAAGCTCAGGGCGGGGACTATGGCTACACCTTC
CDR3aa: CASSQAQGGDYGYTF

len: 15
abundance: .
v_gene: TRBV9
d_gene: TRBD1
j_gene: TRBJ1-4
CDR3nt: TGTGCCAGCAGCGCAACAGGGGGCCAAAATGAAAAACTGTTTTTT
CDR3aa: CASSATGGQNEKLFF

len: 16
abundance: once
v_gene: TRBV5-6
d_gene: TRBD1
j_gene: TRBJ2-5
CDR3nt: TGTGCCAGCAGCCGGAACGGACAGGGGGCCGGGGAGACCCAGTACTTC
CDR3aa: CASSRNGQGAGETQYF

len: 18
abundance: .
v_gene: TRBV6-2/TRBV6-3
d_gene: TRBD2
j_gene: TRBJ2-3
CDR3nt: TGTGCCAGCAGCCGACCATTCAGCGGGGGAATTTTGGGGGATACGCAGTATTTT
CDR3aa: CASSRPFSGGILGDTQYF

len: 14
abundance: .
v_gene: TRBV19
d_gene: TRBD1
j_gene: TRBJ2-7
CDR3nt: TGTGCCAGTAGTACCCCCAGGACAGGGGCCGAGCAGTACTTC
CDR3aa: CASSTPRTGAEQYF

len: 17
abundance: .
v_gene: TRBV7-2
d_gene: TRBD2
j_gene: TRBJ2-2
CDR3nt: TGTGCCAGCAGCTTAGAGAGACTAGCGGGAGTGGGCGGGGAGCTGTTTTTT
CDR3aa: CASSLERLAGVGGELFF

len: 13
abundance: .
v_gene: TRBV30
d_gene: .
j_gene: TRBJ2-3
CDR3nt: TGTGCCTGGAGTCAGGGGAGCACAGATACGCAGTATTTT
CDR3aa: CAWSQGSTDTQYF

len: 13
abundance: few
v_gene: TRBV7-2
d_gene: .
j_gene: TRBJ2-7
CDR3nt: TGTGCCAGCAGCTTACCTGGGGAGAGTGAGCAGTACTTC
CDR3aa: CASSLPGESEQYF

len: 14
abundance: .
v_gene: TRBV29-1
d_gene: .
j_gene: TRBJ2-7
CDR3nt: TGCAGCGTTGTGGCTGCCGACTCCTACTACGAGCAGTACTTC
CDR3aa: CSVVAADSYYEQYF

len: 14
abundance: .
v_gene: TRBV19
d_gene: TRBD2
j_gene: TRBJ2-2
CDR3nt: TGTGCCAGTACTAGCGGGAGGGCCGCCGGGGAGCTGTTTTTT
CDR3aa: CASTSGRAAGELFF

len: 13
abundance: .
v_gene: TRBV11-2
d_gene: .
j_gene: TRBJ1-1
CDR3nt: TGTGCCAGCAGCTTGAAGAGGAACACTGAAGCTTTCTTT
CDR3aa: CASSLKRNTEAFF

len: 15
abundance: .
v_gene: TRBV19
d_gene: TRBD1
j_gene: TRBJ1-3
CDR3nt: TGTGCCAGTAGTATGGGCCGAGGGGGCGGAAACACCATATATTTT
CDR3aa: CASSMGRGGGNTIYF

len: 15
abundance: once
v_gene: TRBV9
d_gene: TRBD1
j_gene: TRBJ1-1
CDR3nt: TGTGCCAGCAGCGCGGATCGACAGGGTTTCACTGAAGCTTTCTTT
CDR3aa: CASSADRQGFTEAFF

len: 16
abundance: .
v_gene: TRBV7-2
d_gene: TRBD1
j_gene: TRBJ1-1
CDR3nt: TGTGCCAGCAGCTTAGCTCTACAGGGGGCGGGCACTGAAGCTTTCTTT
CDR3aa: CASSLALQGAGTEAFF

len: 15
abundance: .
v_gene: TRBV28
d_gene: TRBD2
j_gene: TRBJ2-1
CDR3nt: TGTGCCAGCAGACCCGGGACTAGTCAGTTCTATGAGCAGTTCTTC
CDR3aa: CASRPGTSQFYEQFF

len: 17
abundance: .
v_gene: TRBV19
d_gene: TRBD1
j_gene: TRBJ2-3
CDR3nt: TGTGCCAGTAGTATAGCAGCAGGGGGCGACCCGAGGGATACGCAGTATTTT
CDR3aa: CASSIAAGGDPRDTQYF

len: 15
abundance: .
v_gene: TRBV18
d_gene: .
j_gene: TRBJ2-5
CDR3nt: TGTGCCAGCTCACCGCCGACAGGAGACCAAGAGACCCAGTACTTC
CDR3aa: CASSPPTGDQETQYF

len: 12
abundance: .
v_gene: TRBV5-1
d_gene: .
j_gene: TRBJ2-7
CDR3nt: TGCGCCAGCAGCTTTAACTCCTACGAGCAGTACTTC
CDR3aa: CASSFNSYEQYF

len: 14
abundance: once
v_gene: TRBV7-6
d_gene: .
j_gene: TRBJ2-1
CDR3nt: TGTGCCAGCAGCTTCCTCGGGGGTGGGGATGAGCAGTTCTTC
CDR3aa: CASSFLGGGDEQFF

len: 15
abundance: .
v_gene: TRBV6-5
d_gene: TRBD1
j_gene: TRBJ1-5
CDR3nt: TGTGCCAGCAGTAGGGACAGCGGAATCCGTCAGCCCCAGCATTTT
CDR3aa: CASSRDSGIRQPQHF

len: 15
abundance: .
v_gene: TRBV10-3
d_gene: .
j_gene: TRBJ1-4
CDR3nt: TGTGCCATCAGTCCTCGCCTAGCGGCTAATGAAAAACTGTTTTTT
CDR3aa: CAISPRLAANEKLFF

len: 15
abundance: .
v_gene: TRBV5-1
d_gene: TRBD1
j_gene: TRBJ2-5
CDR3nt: TGCGCCAGCAGCTTGGACTCAGGGGGATTCGAGACCCAGTACTTC
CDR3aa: CASSLDSGGFETQYF

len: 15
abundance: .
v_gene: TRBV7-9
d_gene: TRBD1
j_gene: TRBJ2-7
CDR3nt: TGTGCCAGCAGTGGGGGACAGGGGGTATCCTACGAGCAGTACTTC
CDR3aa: CASSGGQGVSYEQYF

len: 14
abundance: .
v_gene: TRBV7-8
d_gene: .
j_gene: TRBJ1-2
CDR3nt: TGTGCCAGCAGCCCCGAGCCGGAGAACTATGGCTACACCTTC
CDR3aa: CASSPEPENYGYTF

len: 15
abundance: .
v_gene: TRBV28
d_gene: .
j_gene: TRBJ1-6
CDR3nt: TGTGCCAGCAGACCCCCCAGCTCCTATAATTCACCCCTCCACTTT
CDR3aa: CASRPPSSYNSPLHF

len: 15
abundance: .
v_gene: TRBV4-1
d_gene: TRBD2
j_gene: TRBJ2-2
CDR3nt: TGCGCCAGGTTCACCCGGGAGGGGACCACCAGGGAGCTGTTTTTT
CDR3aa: CARFTREGTTRELFF

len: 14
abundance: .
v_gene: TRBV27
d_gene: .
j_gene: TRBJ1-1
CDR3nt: TGTGCCAGCAGTTTCTCCCTCCTAAAAACTGAAGCTTTCTTT
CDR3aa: CASSFSLLKTEAFF

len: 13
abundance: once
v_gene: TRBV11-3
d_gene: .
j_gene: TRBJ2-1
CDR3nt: TGTGCCAGCAGCTTAAGAAGGGGCGATGAGCAGTTCTTC
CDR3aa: CASSLRRGDEQFF

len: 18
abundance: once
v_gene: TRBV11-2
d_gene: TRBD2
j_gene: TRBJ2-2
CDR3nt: TGTGCCAGCAGCGCCAGGGGTGTTAGCGGGATATACACCGGGGAGCTGTTTTTT
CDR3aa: CASSARGVSGIYTGELFF

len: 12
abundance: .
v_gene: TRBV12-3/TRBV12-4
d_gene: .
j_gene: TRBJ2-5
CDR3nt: TGTGCCAGCAGTTTTAACCAAGAGACCCAGTACTTC
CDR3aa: CASSFNQETQYF

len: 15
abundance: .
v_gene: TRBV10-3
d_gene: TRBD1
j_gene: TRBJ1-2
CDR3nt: TGTGCCATCAGTGACGACAGGGCCCGACTCTATGGCTACACCTTC
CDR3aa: CAISDDRARLYGYTF

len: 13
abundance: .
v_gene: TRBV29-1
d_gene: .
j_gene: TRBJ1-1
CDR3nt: TGCAGCGTTCGGAAGGGGTGGAACACTGAAGCTTTCTTT
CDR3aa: CSVRKGWNTEAFF

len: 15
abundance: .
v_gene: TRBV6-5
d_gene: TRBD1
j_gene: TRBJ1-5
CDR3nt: TGTGCCAGCAGAAGGGACAGGAATAGCAATCAGCCCCAGCATTTT
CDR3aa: CASRRDRNSNQPQHF

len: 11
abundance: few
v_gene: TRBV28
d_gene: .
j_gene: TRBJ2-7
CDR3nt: TGTGCCAGCAGCGAGGTCTACGAGCAGTACTTC
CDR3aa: CASSEVYEQYF

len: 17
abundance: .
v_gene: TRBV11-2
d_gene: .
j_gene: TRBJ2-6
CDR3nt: TGTGCCAGCAGCTTAGGGACAGGAGGGGCTGGGGCCAACGTCCTGACTTTC
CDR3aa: CASSLGTGGAGANVLTF

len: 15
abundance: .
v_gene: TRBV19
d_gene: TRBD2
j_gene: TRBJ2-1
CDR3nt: TGTGCCAGTAGACTGATAGCGGGGGGCTACAATGAGCAGTTCTTC
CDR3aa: CASRLIAGGYNEQFF

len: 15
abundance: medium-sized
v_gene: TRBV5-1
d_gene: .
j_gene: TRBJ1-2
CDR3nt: TGCGCCAGCAGCCCCGGGGGGTCCGCTAACTATGGCTACACCTTC
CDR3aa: CASSPGGSANYGYTF

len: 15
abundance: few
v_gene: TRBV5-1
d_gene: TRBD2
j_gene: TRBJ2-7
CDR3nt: TGCGCCAGCAGCTTGGCTACGGGACTAGCGACCGAGCAGTACTTC
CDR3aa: CASSLATGLATEQYF

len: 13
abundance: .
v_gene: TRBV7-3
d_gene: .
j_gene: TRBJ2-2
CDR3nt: TGTGCCAGCAGCCGGGACTCCAGTTTCGAGCTGTTTTTT
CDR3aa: CASSRDSSFELFF

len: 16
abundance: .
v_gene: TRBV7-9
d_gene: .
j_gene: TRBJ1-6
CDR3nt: TGTGCCAGCAGCTTAGAGGTCGGGGTTCCTAATTCACCCCTCCACTTT
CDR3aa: CASSLEVGVPNSPLHF

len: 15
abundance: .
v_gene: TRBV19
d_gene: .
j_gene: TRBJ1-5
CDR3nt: TGTGCCAGTAGTATAGCTGGAGGCCGCCATCAGCCCCAGCATTTT
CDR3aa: CASSIAGGRHQPQHF

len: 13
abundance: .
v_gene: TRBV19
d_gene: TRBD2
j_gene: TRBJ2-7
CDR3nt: TGTGCCAGTAGTATCGAACTAGCGGGAGGACCGTACTTC
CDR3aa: CASSIELAGGPYF

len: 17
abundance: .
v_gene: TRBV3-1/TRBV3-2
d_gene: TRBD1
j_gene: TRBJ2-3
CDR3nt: TGTGCCAGCAGCCACCTCGGGACAGGGGCCGGAGGAGATACGCAGTATTTT
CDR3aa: CASSHLGTGAGGDTQYF

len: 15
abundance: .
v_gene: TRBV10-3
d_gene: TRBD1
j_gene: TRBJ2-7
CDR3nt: TGTGCCATCAGTGAGCGGGACAGGGGAACCCACGAGCAGTACTTC
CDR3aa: CAISERDRGTHEQYF

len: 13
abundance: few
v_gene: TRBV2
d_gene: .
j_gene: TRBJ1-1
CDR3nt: TGTGCCAGCAAGAAGGGGCATCACCCTGAAGCTTTCTTT
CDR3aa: CASKKGHHPEAFF

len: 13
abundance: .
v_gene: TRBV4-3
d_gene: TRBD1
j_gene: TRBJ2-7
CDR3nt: TGCGCCAGCAGCGTGGACAGGGGTAATGAGCAGTACTTC
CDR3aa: CASSVDRGNEQYF

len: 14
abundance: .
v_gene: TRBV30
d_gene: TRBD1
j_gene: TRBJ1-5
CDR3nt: TGTGCCTGGAGTGGGACAGGGAGGAATCAGCCCCAGCATTTT
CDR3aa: CAWSGTGRNQPQHF

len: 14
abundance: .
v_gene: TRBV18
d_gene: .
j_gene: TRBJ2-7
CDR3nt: TGTGCCAGCTCACCCTCCCGACAGTTCTACGAGCAGTACTTC
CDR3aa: CASSPSRQFYEQYF

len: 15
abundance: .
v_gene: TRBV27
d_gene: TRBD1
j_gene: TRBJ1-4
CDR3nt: TGTGCCAGCAGTGGACAGGGGGAACCGGAAGAAAAACTGTTTTTT
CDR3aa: CASSGQGEPEEKLFF

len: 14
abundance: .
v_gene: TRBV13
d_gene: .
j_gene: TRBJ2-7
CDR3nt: TGTGCCAGCAGCTTAGAACCTAACTCCTACGAGCAGTACTTC
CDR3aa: CASSLEPNSYEQYF